This TCR beta chain was found in a study of technical replicates of blood from a few donors. Some clones are missing from TCRdb's copy, which holds only in-frame ones; the method was immunoSEQ multiplex PCR. The sample holds over 50,000 clones, around 88% seen once. To note about this clone: One end of the junction varies from germline; a read error may be responsible.

The source material was PBMCs. The sequence derives from a human donor in good health. Some clones in this sample may be carry-over from other donors' samples.

In DNA, the CDR3 is TGCGCCAGCAGCCAAGCTTTGGACTCTCTCACACGGGATTTT. Translation gives CASSQALDSLTRDF. The chain couples TRBV4-3 to TRBJ2-3, with D maybe TRBD2 (5 bases). The germline V gene encodes CDR1 LGHNA and CDR2 YSLEER. The CDR3 has 14 residues.